This is a list of T cell receptor beta chains from one sample in a study of blood T cells in healthy people across ages. Via MiXCR, TCRdb re-called the 5' RACE reads, giving one row per CDR3 protein. Of around 900,000 distinct CDR3 sequences in the sample, approximately 50% were seen once. Input material: blood. Source of these receptors: a woman aged 60-75 years in good health. Both conserved end residues are part of each CDR3. A D gene is named only where the DNA matches it firmly. The listing skips clone size in some rows; elsewhere it reads once, few, many or a size class.

V gene	clone size	J gene	D gene	CDR3 DNA	CDR3 protein
TRBV6-5	NA	TRBJ2-3	NA	TGTGCCAGCACCCAGGGTACTAGCACAGATACGCAGTATTTT	CASTQGTSTDTQYF
TRBV12-3/TRBV12-4	many	TRBJ2-1	TRBD2	TGTGCCAGCAGTTTCGGGAGGAGAACCTACAATGAGCAGTTCTTC	CASSFGRRTYNEQFF
TRBV11-1	NA	TRBJ2-3	NA	TGTGCCAGCAGCTCCCGGGACTTGGGCACAGATGCGCAGTATTTT	CASSSRDLGTDAQYF
TRBV6-1	NA	TRBJ1-5	NA	TGTGCCAGCACCAAGACAGGTGTAAATCAGCCCCAGCATTTT	CASTKTGVNQPQHF
TRBV2	NA	TRBJ2-7	TRBD1	TGTGCCAGCAGGCACGACCCGGGACAGGGGATTAGCGAGCAGTACTTC	CASRHDPGQGISEQYF
TRBV10-3	few	TRBJ2-3	TRBD2	TGTGCCATCAGTGAGGGGGAAATCAGTGCGGGAGCATCAGATACGCAGTATTTT	CAISEGEISAGASDTQYF
TRBV7-2	NA	TRBJ1-6	NA	TGTGCCAGCAGCCTAGACAGTCGCGCATCACCCCTCCACTTT	CASSLDSRASPLHF
TRBV2	NA	TRBJ2-5	NA	TGTGCCAGCAGTGAACTACAGGGTGCAGAGACCCAGTACTTC	CASSELQGAETQYF
TRBV10-3	NA	TRBJ2-7	NA	TGTGCCATCAGGACCGGGACGACCGCCTACGAGCAGTACTTC	CAIRTGTTAYEQYF
TRBV29-1	NA	TRBJ2-5	TRBD2	TGCAGCGTTGAAGATCCTAGCGGGAGGCCAGAGACCCAGTACTTC	CSVEDPSGRPETQYF
TRBV20-1	NA	TRBJ2-2	NA	TGCAGTGCACGAGGGGGATTTGACACCGGGGAGCTGTTTTTT	CSARGGFDTGELFF
TRBV6-2/TRBV6-3	few	TRBJ1-2	TRBD1	TGTGCCAGCGCGGGACAGTCTTATGGCTACACCTTC	CASAGQSYGYTF
TRBV7-3	few	TRBJ2-3	TRBD1	TGTGCCAGCAGCCACGACAGGGGATCAACAGATACGCAGTATTTT	CASSHDRGSTDTQYF
TRBV7-2	few	TRBJ2-7	NA	TGTGCCAGTAGCTACCGAATCGGGACTCTTACCTACGAGCAGTACTTC	CASSYRIGTLTYEQYF
TRBV5-5	NA	TRBJ1-1	TRBD1	TGTGCCAGCAGCAGGGGACAGGGGATGAACACTGAAGCTTTCTTT	CASSRGQGMNTEAFF
TRBV28	few	TRBJ2-3	TRBD2	TGTGCCAGCAGTTTGGGAAGCGGGAGCATAGATACGCAGTATTTT	CASSLGSGSIDTQYF
TRBV7-9	once	TRBJ1-3	TRBD1	TGTGCCAGCAGCTTGGATCGGATCGGACAGGGTAATCGGAACACCATATATTTT	CASSLDRIGQGNRNTIYF
TRBV20-1	NA	TRBJ2-1	NA	TGCAGTGCTTCCGGGGACTACAATGAGCAGTTCTTC	CSASGDYNEQFF
TRBV29-1	few	TRBJ1-5	NA	TGCAGCGTTGGGGCAGATAGCAATCAGCCCCAGCATTTT	CSVGADSNQPQHF
TRBV20-1	NA	TRBJ2-1	NA	TGCAGTGCTACCCATCCCGCCATGGGCAATGAGCAGTTCTTC	CSATHPAMGNEQFF
TRBV6-1	NA	TRBJ2-3	TRBD2	TGTGCCAGCAGGAGCGGGCTAGCGGGAGTCGATACGCAGTATTTT	CASRSGLAGVDTQYF
TRBV11-2	NA	TRBJ2-3	TRBD2	TGTGCCAGCAGCCTTTTCTCCGGGACTAGCGGTAGCACAGATACGCAGTATTTT	CASSLFSGTSGSTDTQYF
TRBV20-1	NA	TRBJ2-1	NA	TGCAGTGCTAGTGGGGGAGTTCTCGGCAATGAGCAGTTCTTC	CSASGGVLGNEQFF
TRBV20-1	NA	TRBJ2-7	TRBD2	TGCAGGGGGAGGGACTCGCTATACGAGCAGTACTTC	CRGRDSLYEQYF
TRBV7-7	NA	TRBJ2-3	TRBD2	TGTGCCAGCAGCCTGGGACCAGCGGGAATTGGAGATACGCAGTATTTT	CASSLGPAGIGDTQYF
TRBV12-3/TRBV12-4	NA	TRBJ1-2	TRBD1	TGTGCCAGCAGTTCCCGACAGGGTGGCTATGGCTACACCTTC	CASSSRQGGYGYTF
TRBV12-5	NA	TRBJ2-3	NA	TGTGCTAGTGGTTCCTCTACCTCAGATACGCAGTATTTT	CASGSSTSDTQYF
TRBV28	NA	TRBJ2-5	NA	TGTGCCAGCAGTTTAGGCGGCAGGGGACAGACCCAGTACTTC	CASSLGGRGQTQYF
TRBV20-1	NA	TRBJ2-7	TRBD2	TGCAGTGCCGGGGGGTCTAGCGGGAGTTACGAGCAGTACTTC	CSAGGSSGSYEQYF
TRBV20-1	NA	TRBJ1-2	TRBD1	TGCACCGCACAAGACAGGGGGCGCCCTCTTTTCGGCTACACCTTC	CTAQDRGRPLFGYTF
TRBV7-9	NA	TRBJ2-3	NA	TGTGCCAGCAGCTTCACGCTCGACACAGATACGCAGTATTTT	CASSFTLDTDTQYF
TRBV29-1	NA	TRBJ2-1	TRBD2	TGCAGCGTTGAGGGGGTTGGACTAGCGAGATCCTACGAGCAGTTCTTC	CSVEGVGLARSYEQFF